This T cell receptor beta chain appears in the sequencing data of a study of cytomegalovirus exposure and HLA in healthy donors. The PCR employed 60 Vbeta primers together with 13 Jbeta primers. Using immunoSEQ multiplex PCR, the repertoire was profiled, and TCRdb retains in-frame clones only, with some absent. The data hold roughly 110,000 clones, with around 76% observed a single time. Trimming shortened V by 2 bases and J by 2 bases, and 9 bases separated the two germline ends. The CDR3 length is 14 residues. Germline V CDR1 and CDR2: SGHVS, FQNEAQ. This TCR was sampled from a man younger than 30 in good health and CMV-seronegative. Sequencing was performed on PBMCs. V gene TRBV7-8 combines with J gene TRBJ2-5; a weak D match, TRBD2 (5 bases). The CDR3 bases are TGTGCCAGCAGCTTAAAAAGGACTCAAGAGACCCAGTACTTC. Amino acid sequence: CASSLKRTQETQYF.